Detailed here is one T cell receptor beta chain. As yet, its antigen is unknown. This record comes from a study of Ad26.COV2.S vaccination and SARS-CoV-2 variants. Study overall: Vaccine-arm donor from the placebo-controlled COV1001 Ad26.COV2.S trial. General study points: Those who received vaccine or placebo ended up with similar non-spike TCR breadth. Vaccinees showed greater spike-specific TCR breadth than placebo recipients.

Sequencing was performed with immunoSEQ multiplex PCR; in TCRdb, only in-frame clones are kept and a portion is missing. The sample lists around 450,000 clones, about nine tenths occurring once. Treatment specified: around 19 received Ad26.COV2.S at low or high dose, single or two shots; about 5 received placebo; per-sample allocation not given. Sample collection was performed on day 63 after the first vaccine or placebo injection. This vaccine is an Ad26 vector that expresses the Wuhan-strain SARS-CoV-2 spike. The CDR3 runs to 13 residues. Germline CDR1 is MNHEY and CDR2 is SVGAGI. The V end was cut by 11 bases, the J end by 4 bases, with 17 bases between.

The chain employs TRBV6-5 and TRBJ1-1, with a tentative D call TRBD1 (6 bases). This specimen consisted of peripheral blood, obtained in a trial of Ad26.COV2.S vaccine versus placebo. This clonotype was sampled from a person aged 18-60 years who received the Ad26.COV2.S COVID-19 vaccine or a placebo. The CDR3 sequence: CAGASAGATEAFF. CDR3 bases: TGTGCCGGAGCCTCGGCAGGGGCCACTGAAGCTTTCTTT.